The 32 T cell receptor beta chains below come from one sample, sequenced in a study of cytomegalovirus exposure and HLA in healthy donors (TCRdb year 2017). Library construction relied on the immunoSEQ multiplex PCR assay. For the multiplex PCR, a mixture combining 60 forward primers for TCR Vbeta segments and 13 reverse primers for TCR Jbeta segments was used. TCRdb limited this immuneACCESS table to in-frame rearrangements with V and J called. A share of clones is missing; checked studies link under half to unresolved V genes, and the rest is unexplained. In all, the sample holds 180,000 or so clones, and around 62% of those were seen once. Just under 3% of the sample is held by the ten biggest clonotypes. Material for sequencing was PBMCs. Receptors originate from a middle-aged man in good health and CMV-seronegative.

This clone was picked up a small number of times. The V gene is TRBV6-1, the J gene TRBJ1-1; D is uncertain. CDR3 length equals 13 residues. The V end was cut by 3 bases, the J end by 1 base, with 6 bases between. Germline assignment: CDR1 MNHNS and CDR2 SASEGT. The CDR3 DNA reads TGTGCCAGCAGTGACCGCGGGAACACTGAAGCTTTCTTT. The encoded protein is CASSDRGNTEAFF.

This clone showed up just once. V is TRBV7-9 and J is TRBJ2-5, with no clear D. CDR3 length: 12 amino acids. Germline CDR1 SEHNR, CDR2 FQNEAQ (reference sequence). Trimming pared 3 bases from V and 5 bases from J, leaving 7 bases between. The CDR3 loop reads CASSLAFETQYF. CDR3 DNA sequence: TGTGCCAGCAGCTTGGCTTTTGAGACCCAGTACTTC.

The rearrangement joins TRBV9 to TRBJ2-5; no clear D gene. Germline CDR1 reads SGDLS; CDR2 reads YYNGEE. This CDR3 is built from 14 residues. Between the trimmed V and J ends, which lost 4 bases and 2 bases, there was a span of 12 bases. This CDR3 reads CASSSRLQQETQYF. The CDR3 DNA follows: TGTGCCAGCAGCTCCCGACTTCAACAAGAGACCCAGTACTTC. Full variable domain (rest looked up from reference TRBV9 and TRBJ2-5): DSGVTQTPKHLITATGQRVTLRCSPRSGDLSVYWYQQSLDQGLQFLIQYYNGEERAKGNILERFSAQQFPDLHSELNLSSLELGDSALYFCASSSRLQQETQYFGPGTRLLVL.

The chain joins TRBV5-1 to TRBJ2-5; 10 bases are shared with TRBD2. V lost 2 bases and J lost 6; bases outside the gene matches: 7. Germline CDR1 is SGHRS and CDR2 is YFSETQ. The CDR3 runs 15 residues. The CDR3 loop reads CASSFGPAGGQTQYF. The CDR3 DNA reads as TGCGCCAGCAGCTTTGGTCCAGCGGGGGGGCAGACCCAGTACTTC. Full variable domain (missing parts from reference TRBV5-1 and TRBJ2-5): KAGVTQTPRYLIKTRGQQVTLSCSPISGHRSVSWYQQTPGQGLQFLFEYFSETQRNKGNFPGRFSGRQFSNSRSEMNVSTLELGDSALYLCASSFGPAGGQTQYFGPGTRLLVL.

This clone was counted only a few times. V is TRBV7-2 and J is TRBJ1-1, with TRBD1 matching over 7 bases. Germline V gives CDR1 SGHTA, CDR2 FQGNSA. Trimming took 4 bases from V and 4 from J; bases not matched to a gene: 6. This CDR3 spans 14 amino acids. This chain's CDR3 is CASSSGQVATEAFF. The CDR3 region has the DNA TGTGCCAGCAGCTCCGGACAGGTTGCCACTGAAGCTTTCTTT. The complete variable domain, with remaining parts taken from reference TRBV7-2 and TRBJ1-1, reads GAGVSQSPSNKVTEKGKDVELRCDPISGHTALYWYRQSLGQGLEFLIYFQGNSAPDKSGLPSDRFSAERTGGSVSTLTIQRTQQEDSAVYLCASSSGQVATEAFFGQGTRLTVV.

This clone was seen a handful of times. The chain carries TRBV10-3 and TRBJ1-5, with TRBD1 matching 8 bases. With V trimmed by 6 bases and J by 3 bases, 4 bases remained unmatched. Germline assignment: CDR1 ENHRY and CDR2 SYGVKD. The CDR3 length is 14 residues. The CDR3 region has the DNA TGTGCCATCAGCGGGACAGGCACCAATCAGCCCCAGCATTTT. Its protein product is CAISGTGTNQPQHF.

The CDR3 reads CASTSGQGPYTYEQYF. The DNA of the CDR3 is TGTGCCAGCACCTCGGGACAGGGGCCGTATACCTACGAGCAGTACTTC. V is TRBV7-8 and J is TRBJ2-7; the match to TRBD1 covers 10 bases. Germline CDR1 SGHVS, CDR2 FQNEAQ. The CDR3 contains 16 residues. The junction had 11 bases not matched to a gene; V was cut back by 7 bases and J by 2 bases.

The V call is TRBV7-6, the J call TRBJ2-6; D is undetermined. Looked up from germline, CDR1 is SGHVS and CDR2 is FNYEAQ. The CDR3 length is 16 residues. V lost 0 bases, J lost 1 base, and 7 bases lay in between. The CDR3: CASSLASRSGANVLTF. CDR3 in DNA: TGTGCCAGCAGCTTAGCGTCGAGATCTGGGGCCAACGTCCTGACTTTC.

The CDR3 DNA reads as TGTGCCAGCAGACCCGACAGGGTCCCCTACAATGAGCAGTTCTTC. Its protein product is CASRPDRVPYNEQFF. The gene calls are TRBV6-5 and TRBJ2-1; 7 bases map to TRBD1. Unmatched junction bases numbered 7, after V lost 6 bases and J lost 2 bases. The germline gives CDR1 MNHEY, CDR2 SVGAGI. This CDR3 is built from 15 residues.

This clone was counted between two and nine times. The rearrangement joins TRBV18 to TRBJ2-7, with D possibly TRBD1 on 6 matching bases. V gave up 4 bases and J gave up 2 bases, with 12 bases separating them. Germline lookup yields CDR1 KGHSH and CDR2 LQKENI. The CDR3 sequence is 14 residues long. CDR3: CASSLDRRTYEQYF. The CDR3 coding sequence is TGTGCCAGCTCACTAGACAGGCGTACCTACGAGCAGTACTTC.

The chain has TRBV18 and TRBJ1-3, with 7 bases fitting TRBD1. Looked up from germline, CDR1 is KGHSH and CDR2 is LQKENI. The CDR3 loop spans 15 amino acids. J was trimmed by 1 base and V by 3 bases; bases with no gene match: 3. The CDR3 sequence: CASSPGTASGNTIYF. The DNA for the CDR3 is TGTGCCAGCTCACCCGGGACAGCTTCTGGAAACACCATATATTTT. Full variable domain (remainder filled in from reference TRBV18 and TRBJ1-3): NAGVMQNPRHLVRRRGQEARLRCSPMKGHSHVYWYRQLPEEGLKFMVYLQKENIIDESGMPKERFSAEFPKEGPSILRIQQVVRGDSAAYFCASSPGTASGNTIYFGEGSWLTVV.

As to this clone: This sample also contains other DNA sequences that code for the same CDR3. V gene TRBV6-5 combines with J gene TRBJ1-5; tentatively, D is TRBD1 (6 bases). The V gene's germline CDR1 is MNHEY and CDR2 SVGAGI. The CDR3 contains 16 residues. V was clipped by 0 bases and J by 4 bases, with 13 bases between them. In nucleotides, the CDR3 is TGTGCCAGCAGTTACTCAGGGCAGGGGCTAAATCAGCCCCAGCATTTT. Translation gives CASSYSGQGLNQPQHF.

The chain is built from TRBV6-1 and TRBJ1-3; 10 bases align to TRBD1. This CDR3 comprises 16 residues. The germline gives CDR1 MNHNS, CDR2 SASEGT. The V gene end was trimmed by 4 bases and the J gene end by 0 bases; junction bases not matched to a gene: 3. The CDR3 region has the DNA TGTGCCAGCAGTGGACAGGGGGCTAACTCTGGAAACACCATATATTTT. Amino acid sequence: CASSGQGANSGNTIYF.

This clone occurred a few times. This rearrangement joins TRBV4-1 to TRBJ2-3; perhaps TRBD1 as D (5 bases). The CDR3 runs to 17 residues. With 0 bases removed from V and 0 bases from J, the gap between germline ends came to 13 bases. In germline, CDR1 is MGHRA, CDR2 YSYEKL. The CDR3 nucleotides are TGCGCCAGCAGCCAAGAAAGGGGCAGGACGAGCACAGATACGCAGTATTTT. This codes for CASSQERGRTSTDTQYF.

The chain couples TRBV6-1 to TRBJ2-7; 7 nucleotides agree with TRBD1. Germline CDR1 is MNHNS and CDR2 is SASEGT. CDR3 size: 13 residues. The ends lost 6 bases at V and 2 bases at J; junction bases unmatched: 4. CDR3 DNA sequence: TGTGCCAGCAGACGGGACAGCGCCTACGAGCAGTACTTC. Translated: CASRRDSAYEQYF.

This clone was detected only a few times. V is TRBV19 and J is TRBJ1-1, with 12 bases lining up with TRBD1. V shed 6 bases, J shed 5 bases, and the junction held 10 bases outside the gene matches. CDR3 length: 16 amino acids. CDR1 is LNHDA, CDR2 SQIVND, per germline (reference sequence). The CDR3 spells CASSRQPGQGATEAFF. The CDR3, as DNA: TGTGCCAGTAGCCGCCAACCGGGACAGGGGGCGACTGAAGCTTTCTTT.

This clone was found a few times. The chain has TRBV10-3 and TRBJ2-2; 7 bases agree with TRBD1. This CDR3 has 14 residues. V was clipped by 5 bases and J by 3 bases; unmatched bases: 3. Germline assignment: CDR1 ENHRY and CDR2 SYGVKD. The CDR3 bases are TGTGCCATCAGTCCGGGACAGTACACCGGGGAGCTGTTTTTT. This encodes CAISPGQYTGELFF.

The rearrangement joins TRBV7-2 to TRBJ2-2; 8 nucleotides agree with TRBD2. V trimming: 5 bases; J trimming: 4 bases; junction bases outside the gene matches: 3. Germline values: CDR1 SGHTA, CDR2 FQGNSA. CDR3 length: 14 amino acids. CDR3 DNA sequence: TGTGCCAGCAGCCTGGGACTAGGCACCGGGGAGCTGTTTTTT. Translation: CASSLGLGTGELFF.

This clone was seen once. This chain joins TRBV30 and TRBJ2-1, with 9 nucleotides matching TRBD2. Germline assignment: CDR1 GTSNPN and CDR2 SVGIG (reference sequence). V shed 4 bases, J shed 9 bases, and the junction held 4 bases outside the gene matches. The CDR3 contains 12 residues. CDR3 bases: TGTGCCTGGAACCTAGCGGGAATTGAGCAGTTCTTC. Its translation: CAWNLAGIEQFF.

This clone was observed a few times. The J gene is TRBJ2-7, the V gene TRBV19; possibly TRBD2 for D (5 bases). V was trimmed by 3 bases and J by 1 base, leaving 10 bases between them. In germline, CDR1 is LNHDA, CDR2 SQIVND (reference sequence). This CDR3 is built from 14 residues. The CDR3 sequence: CASSMVGLSYEQYF. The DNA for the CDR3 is TGTGCCAGTAGTATGGTCGGACTGTCCTACGAGCAGTACTTC. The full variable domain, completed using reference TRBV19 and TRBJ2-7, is DGGITQSPKYLFRKEGQNVTLSCEQNLNHDAMYWYRQDPGQGLRLIYYSQIVNDFQKGDIAEGYSVSREKKESFPLTVTSAQKNPTAFYLCASSMVGLSYEQYFGPGTRLTVT.

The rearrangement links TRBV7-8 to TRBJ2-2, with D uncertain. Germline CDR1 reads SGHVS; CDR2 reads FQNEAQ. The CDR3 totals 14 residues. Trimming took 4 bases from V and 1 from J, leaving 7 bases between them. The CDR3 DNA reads TGTGCCAGCAGCTCATACAGGAACACCGGGGAGCTGTTTTTT. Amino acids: CASSSYRNTGELFF.

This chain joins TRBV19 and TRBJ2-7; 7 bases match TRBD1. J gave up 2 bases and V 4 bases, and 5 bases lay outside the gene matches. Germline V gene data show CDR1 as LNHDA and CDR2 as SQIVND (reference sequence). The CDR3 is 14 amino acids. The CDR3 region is CASSTWDRPYEQYF. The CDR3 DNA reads TGTGCCAGTAGTACCTGGGACAGACCCTACGAGCAGTACTTC.

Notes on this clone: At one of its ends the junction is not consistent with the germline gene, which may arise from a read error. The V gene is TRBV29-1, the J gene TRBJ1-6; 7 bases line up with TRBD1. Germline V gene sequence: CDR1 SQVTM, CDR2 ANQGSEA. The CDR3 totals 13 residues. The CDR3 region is CSVQDRVHSPLHF. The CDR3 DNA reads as TGCAGCGTTCAAGACAGGGTTCATTCACCCCTCCACTTT.

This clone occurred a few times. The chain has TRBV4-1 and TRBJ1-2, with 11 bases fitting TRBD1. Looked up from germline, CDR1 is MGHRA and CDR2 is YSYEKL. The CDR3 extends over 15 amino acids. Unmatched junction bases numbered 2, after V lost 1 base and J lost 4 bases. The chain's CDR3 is CASSQGTGGSYGYTF. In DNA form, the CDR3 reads TGCGCCAGCAGCCAAGGGACAGGGGGCAGCTATGGCTACACCTTC.

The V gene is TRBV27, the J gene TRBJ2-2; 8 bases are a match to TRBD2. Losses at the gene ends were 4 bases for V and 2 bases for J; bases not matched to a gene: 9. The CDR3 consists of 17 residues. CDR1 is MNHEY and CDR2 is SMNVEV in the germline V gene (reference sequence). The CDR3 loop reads CASSSIISGINTGELFF. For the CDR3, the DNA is TGTGCCAGCAGTTCGATAATTAGCGGGATAAACACCGGGGAGCTGTTTTTT.

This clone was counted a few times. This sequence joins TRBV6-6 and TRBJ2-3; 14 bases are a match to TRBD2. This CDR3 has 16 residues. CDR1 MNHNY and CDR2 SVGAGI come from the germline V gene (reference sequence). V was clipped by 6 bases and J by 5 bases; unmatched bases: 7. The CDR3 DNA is TGTGCCAGCAGACCAGGACTAGCGGGGGGAGTAGATACGCAGTATTTT. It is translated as CASRPGLAGGVDTQYF.

The CDR3 sequence is CASTEGRTGKETQYF. DNA for the CDR3: TGTGCCAGCACCGAGGGGAGGACCGGAAAAGAGACCCAGTACTTC. The genes are TRBV6-1 and TRBJ2-5, with TRBD2 as a possible D gene (6 bases). This CDR3 has 15 amino acids. With 7 bases removed from V and 3 bases from J, the gap between germline ends came to 18 bases. The germline V gene encodes CDR1 MNHNS and CDR2 SASEGT.

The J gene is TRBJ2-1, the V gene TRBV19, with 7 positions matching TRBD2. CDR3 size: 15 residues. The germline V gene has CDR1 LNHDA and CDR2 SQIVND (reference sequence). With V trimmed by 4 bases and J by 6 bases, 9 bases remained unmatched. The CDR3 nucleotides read TGTGCCAGTAGTAATGGGGACTATTCCCTCAATGAGCAGTTCTTC. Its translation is CASSNGDYSLNEQFF.

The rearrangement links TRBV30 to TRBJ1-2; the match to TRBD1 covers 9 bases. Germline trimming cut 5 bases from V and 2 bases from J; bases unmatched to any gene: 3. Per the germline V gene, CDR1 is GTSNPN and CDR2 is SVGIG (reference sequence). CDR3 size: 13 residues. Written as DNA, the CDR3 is TGTGCCTGGGCGGGACAGGGAAACTATGGCTACACCTTC. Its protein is CAWAGQGNYGYTF.

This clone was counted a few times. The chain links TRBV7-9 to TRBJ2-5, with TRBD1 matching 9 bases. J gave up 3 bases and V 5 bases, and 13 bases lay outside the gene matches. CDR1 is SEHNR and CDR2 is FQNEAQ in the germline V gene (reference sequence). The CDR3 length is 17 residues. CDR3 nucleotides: TGTGCCAGCAGCACAACCAGGACAGGGGTTGGGAAAGAGACCCAGTACTTC. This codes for CASSTTRTGVGKETQYF.

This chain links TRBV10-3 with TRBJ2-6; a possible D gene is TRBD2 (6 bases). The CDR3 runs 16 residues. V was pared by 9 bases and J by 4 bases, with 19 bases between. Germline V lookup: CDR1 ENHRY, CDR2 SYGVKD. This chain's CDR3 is CAIPGDPVGGANVLTF. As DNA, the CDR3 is TGTGCCATACCGGGGGACCCCGTGGGAGGGGCCAACGTCCTGACTTTC.

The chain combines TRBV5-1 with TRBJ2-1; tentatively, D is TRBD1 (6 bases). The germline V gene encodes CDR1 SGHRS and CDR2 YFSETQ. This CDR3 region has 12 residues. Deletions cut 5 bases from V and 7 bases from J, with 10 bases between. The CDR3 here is CASRTGLNEQFF. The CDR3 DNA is TGCGCCAGCAGAACAGGGCTGAATGAGCAGTTCTTC.